One and the same sample provided the 12 T cell receptor beta chains below, sequenced in a study of blood T cells in healthy people across ages. For the second PCR, which ran for roughly 7 to 11 cycles, a sample-barcoded 5' primer and a J-beta primer mix were used. Using its own MiXCR run on the 5' RACE reads, TCRdb lists one record per CDR3 protein. The profile shows approximately 810,000 distinct CDR3 sequences, under 35% of them singletons. Material for sequencing was blood. The receptors were gathered from an elderly woman in good health.

This clonotype was seen more than once but under ten times. The CDR3 DNA follows: TGTGCCAGCAGTGAAATCGGGGCAGGGAAAGGGACTGAAGCTTTCTTT. Translated, it gives CASSEIGAGKGTEAFF. V and J are TRBV25-1 and TRBJ1-1; D is possibly TRBD1 (5 bases). V was pared by 2 bases and J by 5 bases, with 18 bases between. The CDR3 loop spans 16 amino acids. CDR1 and CDR2 from the germline V gene are MGHDK and SYGVNS. The whole variable domain, remainder taken from reference TRBV25-1 and TRBJ1-1, is EADIYQTPRYLVIGTGKKITLECSQTMGHDKMYWYQQDPGMELHLIHYSYGVNSTEKGDLSSESTVSRIRTEHFPLTLESARPSHTSQYLCASSEIGAGKGTEAFFGQGTRLTVV.

Notes on this clonotype: This may be a read error: a much more frequent sequence differs by one nucleotide. The J gene is TRBJ2-7, the V gene TRBV5-1; D is possibly TRBD1 (6 bases). The germline gives CDR1 SGHRS, CDR2 YFSETQ. Trimming removed 5 bases at V and 5 bases at J, with 17 bases between. The CDR3 is made up of 14 amino acids. CDR3 region: CASRPSDSFHEQYF. The CDR3 coding sequence is TGCGCCAGCAGACCATCGGACAGTTTCCACGAGCAGTACTTC.

There are a few counts of this clonotype. The chain combines TRBV11-3 with TRBJ2-3; TRBD2 agrees at 7 bases. CDR1 is SGHNT and CDR2 is YENEEA in the germline V gene. The CDR3 runs 16 residues. With V trimmed by 0 bases and J by 2 bases, 5 bases remained unmatched. This CDR3 is CASSLDLGGTTDTQYF. As DNA, the CDR3 is TGTGCCAGCAGCTTAGATCTGGGGGGGACCACAGATACGCAGTATTTT. Full variable domain (missing parts from reference TRBV11-3 and TRBJ2-3): EAGVVQSPRYKIIEKKQPVAFWCNPISGHNTLYWYLQNLGQGPELLIRYENEEAVDDSQLPKDRFSAERLKGVDSTLKIQPAELGDSAVYLCASSLDLGGTTDTQYFGPGTRLTVL.

This clonotype showed up many times. The rearrangement joins TRBV20-1 to TRBJ1-4; D uncertain. From germline, CDR1 is DFQATT and CDR2 SNEGSKA (reference sequence). V lost 2 bases and J lost 6, with 19 bases in between. The CDR3 extends over 16 amino acids. DNA of the CDR3: TGCAGTGCTAGACTCCCGGACGTGGCTCAGGATGAAAAACTGTTTTTT. As protein: CSARLPDVAQDEKLFF.

V usage is TRBV6-2 or TRBV6-3 and J usage is TRBJ2-2, with D possibly matching TRBD1 (6 bases). Per the germline V gene, CDR1 is MNHEY and CDR2 is SVGEGT. There are 13 residues in the CDR3. Trimming removed 4 bases from V and 5 bases from J, with 8 bases in between. In nucleotides, the CDR3 is TGTGCCAGCAGTTCAGACAGGACCGGGGAGCTGTTTTTT. This sequence encodes CASSSDRTGELFF.

This clonotype was picked up a small number of times. V and J are TRBV7-2 and TRBJ1-4; 10 bases map to TRBD1. Germline V gene data show CDR1 as SGHTA and CDR2 as FQGNSA. V was pared by 5 bases and J by 8 bases, with 8 bases of the junction left unmatched. The CDR3 covers 15 residues. This chain's CDR3 is CASSSRQGAVEKLFF. The CDR3 bases are TGTGCCAGCAGCAGTCGACAGGGGGCAGTCGAAAAACTGTTTTTT.

The chain couples TRBV12-3 or TRBV12-4 to TRBJ2-7; TRBD2 might be the D (5 bases). With 7 bases removed from V and 1 base from J, the gap between germline ends came to 14 bases. The CDR3 loop spans 14 amino acids. CDR3 DNA sequence: TGTGCCAGCACGAAGGGAGCCCATTCCTACGAGCAGTACTTC. Translated, it gives CASTKGAHSYEQYF.

This clonotype showed up just a few times. A much larger clone differs from this one at a single base, so this may be a read error. The chain joins TRBV6-2 or TRBV6-3 to TRBJ2-4, with TRBD1 matching 9 bases. The better agreement between TRBJ2-7 and the DNA end casts doubt on the J call. The CDR3 sequence is 15 residues long. Germline V lookup: CDR1 MNHEY, CDR2 SVGEGT. The CDR3 protein is CASSLSDRGCDEQYF. CDR3 DNA sequence: TGTGCCAGCAGCCTCTCCGACAGGGGGTGCGACGAGCAGTACTTC.

In regard to this clonotype: This may come from a read error, since a much larger clone is one base off. This chain connects TRBV27 to TRBJ2-3; 7 bases match TRBD1. This CDR3 region has 14 residues. Germline-derived CDR1 and CDR2 are MNHEY and SMNVEV (reference sequence). The CDR3 nucleotides read TGTGTCAGCAGTAAGACAGGGAACCCAGATACGCAGTATTTT. Its protein product is CVSSKTGNPDTQYF.

The V and J genes are TRBV18 and TRBJ2-7; possible D gene TRBD1, 5 bases. The CDR3 is 15 residues long. Looked up from germline, CDR1 is KGHSH and CDR2 is LQKENI. V lost 8 bases, J lost 3 bases, and 20 bases lay in between. CDR3 sequence reads: CASPQSGQGFYEQYF. The CDR3 DNA sequence: TGTGCCAGCCCACAGTCAGGGCAAGGGTTCTACGAGCAGTACTTC.

The chain uses TRBV11-2 and TRBJ1-1; a possible D gene is TRBD1 (5 bases). This CDR3 spans 15 amino acids. Trimming shortened V by 0 bases and J by 2 bases, and 10 bases separated the two germline ends. Germline CDR1 is SGHAT and CDR2 is FQNNGV. CDR3 sequence: CASSLEPDSNTEAFF. The CDR3 region has the DNA TGTGCCAGCAGCTTAGAGCCCGACAGTAACACTGAAGCTTTCTTT. The full variable domain, in which reference TRBV11-2 and TRBJ1-1 provide the parts outside the CDR3, is EAGVAQSPRYKIIEKRQSVAFWCNPISGHATLYWYQQILGQGPKLLIQFQNNGVVDDSQLPKDRFSAERLKGVDSTLKIQPAKLEDSAVYLCASSLEPDSNTEAFFGQGTRLTVV.

This clonotype was counted ten times or more. CDR3 in amino acids: CASRGQPTDTQYF. CDR3 sequence (DNA): TGTGCCAGCAGAGGGCAGCCCACAGATACGCAGTATTTT. The chain links TRBV12-3 or TRBV12-4 to TRBJ2-3; the D is unclear. The CDR3 is 13 residues long. The ends were cut back, 6 bases at V and 2 bases at J, with 9 bases in the middle.